A single sample gave rise to the 12 T cell receptor beta chains below, sequenced in a study of T cells in narcolepsy. Sequencing used immunoSEQ multiplex PCR; TCRdb keeps in-frame clones, though not all of them. Of about 40,000 clones in the sample, approximately 89% are singletons; the top ten hold 1% to 1.5%. The material sequenced was CD45RA- memory CD4+ T cells from PBMCs. All receptors come from a human donor with narcolepsy.

This clone was counted a single time. This chain links TRBV11-2 with TRBJ1-5; no clear D. V gave up 1 base and J gave up 4 bases, with 14 bases separating them. The CDR3 consists of 16 residues. Germline V gives CDR1 SGHAT, CDR2 FQNNGV. As DNA, the CDR3 is TGTGCCAGCAGCTTAGGGTTACGGGATGGTAATCAGCCCCAGCATTTT. Amino acids: CASSLGLRDGNQPQHF. Combining the CDR3 with reference TRBV11-2 and TRBJ1-5 gives the whole variable domain EAGVAQSPRYKIIEKRQSVAFWCNPISGHATLYWYQQILGQGPKLLIQFQNNGVVDDSQLPKDRFSAERLKGVDSTLKIQPAKLEDSAVYLCASSLGLRDGNQPQHFGDGTRLSIL.

The V and J genes are TRBV27 and TRBJ1-1, with D maybe TRBD1 (5 bases). CDR1 and CDR2 from the germline V gene are MNHEY and SMNVEV (reference sequence). The CDR3 covers 16 residues. V was pared by 5 bases and J by 3 bases, with 19 bases between. Here the CDR3 reads CASSPRGIPGDTEAFF. As DNA, the CDR3 is TGTGCCAGCAGTCCGAGGGGAATTCCGGGGGACACTGAAGCTTTCTTT.

V is TRBV6-5 and J is TRBJ2-7; 7 bases match TRBD2. Germline lookup yields CDR1 MNHEY and CDR2 SVGAGI. The CDR3 totals 12 residues. J was trimmed by 7 bases and V by 6 bases; bases with no gene match: 6. DNA for the CDR3: TGTGCCAGCAGCCAATGGGGGGGAGAGCAGTACTTC. Its protein product is CASSQWGGEQYF.

To note about this clone: The junction differs from germline at one of its ends, possibly a read error. In the same sample, other DNA sequences code for this CDR3. The chain combines TRBV29-1 with TRBJ1-1; no firm D call. CDR1 is SQVTM and CDR2 is ANQGSEA in the germline V gene. CDR3 size: 14 residues. The CDR3 sequence is CSAPFSEMNTEAFF. The CDR3 DNA reads TGCAGCGCACCCTTCTCTGAAATGAACACTGAAGCCTTCTTT.

CDR3 sequence (DNA): TGTGCCAGCACTCCCCTAGCGGGCACCGGGGAGCTGTTTTTT. Residues: CASTPLAGTGELFF. The chain has TRBV6-4 and TRBJ2-2; TRBD2 matches 8 bases. Trimming removed 7 bases from V and 4 bases from J; junction bases left unmatched: 5. This CDR3 has 14 residues. Germline V gene lookup returns CDR1 MRHNA and CDR2 SNTAGT.

The chain joins TRBV4-2 to TRBJ2-3; 12 bases are shared with TRBD2. The germline CDR1 and CDR2 sequences are LGHNA and YNFKEQ. V lost 11 bases to trimming and J lost 9 bases; unmatched junction nucleotides: 18. The CDR3 is 16 residues long. Here the CDR3 reads CAANRPSGRARRTQYF. The CDR3 DNA reads as TGTGCCGCCAACCGACCTAGCGGGAGGGCCCGGCGAACGCAGTATTTT.

The genes are TRBV18 and TRBJ1-4, with unresolved D. The CDR3 is 16 residues long. The germline V gene has CDR1 KGHSH and CDR2 LQKENI. V lost 0 bases to trimming and J lost 0 bases, with 8 bases between them. The CDR3 region has the DNA TGTGCCAGCTCACCACCTTCGAGTGCAACTAATGAAAAACTGTTTTTT. It encodes CASSPPSSATNEKLFF.

V usage is TRBV11-3 and J usage is TRBJ2-1, with D maybe TRBD1 (5 bases). From germline, CDR1 is SGHNT and CDR2 YENEEA. The CDR3 spans 14 residues. Trimming took off 2 bases at V and 4 bases at J, with 9 bases between the two ends. The CDR3 loop is CASSLYDSYNEQFF. CDR3 in DNA: TGTGCCAGCAGCTTATATGACAGTTACAATGAGCAGTTCTTC. The variable domain in full, with the rest retrieved from reference TRBV11-3 and TRBJ2-1, is EAGVVQSPRYKIIEKKQPVAFWCNPISGHNTLYWYLQNLGQGPELLIRYENEEAVDDSQLPKDRFSAERLKGVDSTLKIQPAELGDSAVYLCASSLYDSYNEQFFGPGTRLTVL.

The chain joins TRBV6-5 to TRBJ1-2; no reliable D call. This CDR3 has 15 amino acids. V was cut by 3 bases and J by 0 bases, with 11 bases left in between. Germline assignment: CDR1 MNHEY and CDR2 SVGAGI. The CDR3 nucleotides are TGTGCCAGCAGTTATGGAGCGTCAACTAACTATGGCTACACCTTC. Protein product: CASSYGASTNYGYTF.

J is TRBJ1-4 and V is TRBV7-9; TRBD1 is a possible D gene (5 bases). Germline CDR1 reads SEHNR; CDR2 reads FQNEAQ (reference sequence). The CDR3 spans 16 residues. V was shortened by 5 bases and J by 7 bases, with 20 bases between the two germline ends. DNA for the CDR3: TGTGCCAGCAGCCCGCTACGTTCGACAGACCCTGAAAAACTGTTTTTT. Amino acids: CASSPLRSTDPEKLFF. Complete variable domain (other parts from reference TRBV7-9 and TRBJ1-4): DTGVSQNPRHKITKRGQNVTFRCDPISEHNRLYWYRQTLGQGPEFLTYFQNEAQLEKSRLLSDRFSAERPKGSFSTLEIQRTEQGDSAMYLCASSPLRSTDPEKLFFGSGTQLSVL.

The chain couples TRBV27 to TRBJ2-4; tentative D call: TRBD2 (7 bases). Trimming took off 3 bases at V and 8 bases at J, with 20 bases between the two ends. This CDR3 comprises 16 residues. Germline CDR1 reads MNHEY; CDR2 reads SMNVEV (reference sequence). For the CDR3, the DNA is TGTGCCAGCAGTTTCCTAGGGGGGGAGGGGATTTACATTCAGTACTTC. Translating gives CASSFLGGEGIYIQYF.

The CDR3: CASSLARGADTQYF. The CDR3 nucleotides read TGTGCCAGCAGCTTAGCGCGGGGGGCAGATACGCAGTATTTT. The V call is TRBV7-2, the J call TRBJ2-3; 8 bases are a match to TRBD2. CDR1 and CDR2 from the germline V gene are SGHTA and FQGNSA. This CDR3 is 14 amino acids long. After removal of 0 bases from V and 4 bases from J, the junction contained 0 bases not matched to a gene. Full variable domain (outside the CDR3, taken from reference TRBV7-2 and TRBJ2-3): GAGVSQSPSNKVTEKGKDVELRCDPISGHTALYWYRQSLGQGLEFLIYFQGNSAPDKSGLPSDRFSAERTGGSVSTLTIQRTQQEDSAVYLCASSLARGADTQYFGPGTRLTVL.